The rows below give T cell receptor beta chains drawn from one sample of a study of T cell responses to AZD1222 COVID-19 vaccine. Using immunoSEQ multiplex PCR, the repertoire was profiled, and TCRdb retains in-frame clones only, with some absent. The repertoire includes 90,000 to 150,000 clones, 87% of them detected once, and about 2.5% sits in the top ten. Here the sequenced sample was peripheral blood, taken 28 days after the second AZD1222 dose. The source of these receptors is an adult who received the AZD1222 COVID-19 vaccine. CDR3s include the opening cysteine and the closing phenylalanine or tryptophan. A D gene is named only where the DNA matches it firmly. Size tells how often a clone was seen (once, few, many) or the class of an expanded clone, and some rows leave it out.

TRBJ1-1,TRBV19,17,.,few,TGTGCCAGTAGTACTCCGTCAACCAGTTCAGTGAACACTGAAGCTTTCTTT,CASSTPSTSSVNTEAFF
TRBJ1-5,TRBV19,15,TRBD1,.,TGTGCCACTCTGACAGGGGGCCGGGGTAATCAGCCCCAGCATTTT,CATLTGGRGNQPQHF
TRBJ1-2,TRBV6-7,15,TRBD1,.,TGTGCCACCCATCTCTGGGGACAGCTTAACTATGGCTACACCTTC,CATHLWGQLNYGYTF
TRBJ2-7,TRBV7-9,14,TRBD1,.,TGTGCCAGCAGCTCCTGGGACAGGGGCCACGAGCAGTACTTC,CASSSWDRGHEQYF
TRBJ2-6,TRBV19,18,.,.,TGTGCCAGTAGTATAGATCATACGGGGGGCCCTGGGGCCAACGTCCTGACTTTC,CASSIDHTGGPGANVLTF
TRBJ2-2,TRBV6-6,17,TRBD2,.,TGTGCCAGCAGTCGGACTAGCGGGGGGAGGAACACCGGGGAGCTGTTTTTT,CASSRTSGGRNTGELFF
TRBJ2-3,TRBV9,16,.,.,TGTGCCAGCAGCGTAGGTAGCGGTGGTAGTACAGATACGCAGTATTTT,CASSVGSGGSTDTQYF
TRBJ1-6,TRBV7-9,14,.,.,TGTGCCAGCAGCTATCCCGGAGGGAATTCACCCCTCCACTTT,CASSYPGGNSPLHF
TRBJ1-2,TRBV19,13,TRBD1,once,TGTGCCAGCCGCGGACAGGGGATGAGTGGCTACACCTTC,CASRGQGMSGYTF
TRBJ1-6,TRBV30,18,TRBD1,once,TGTGCCTGGAGTGGGAGGGGGAGTGGACAGGGGAAAAATTCACCCCTCCACTTT,CAWSGRGSGQGKNSPLHF
TRBJ2-7,TRBV5-8,13,.,.,TGTGCCAGCAGCTTAGGGCGGAGAGGCGAGCAGTACTTC,CASSLGRRGEQYF
TRBJ1-1,TRBV19,11,.,.,TGTGCCAGTAGTATTACCCGGAAGACTTTCTTT,CASSITRKTFF
TRBJ1-4,TRBV6-2/TRBV6-3,13,.,.,TGTGCCAGCAGTTACTTACTCGGCGGGAAACTGTTTTTT,CASSYLLGGKLFF
TRBJ1-4,TRBV11-2,15,TRBD1,.,TGTGCCAGCAGCTTAGGGGACAGGGATAACGAAAAACTGTTTTTT,CASSLGDRDNEKLFF
TRBJ1-2,TRBV18,19,.,.,TGTGCCAGCTCACCCTACGAAAGACAGGCGGGCGTACTGATAGATGGCTACACCTTC,CASSPYERQAGVLIDGYTF
TRBJ1-4,TRBV5-1,14,.,.,TGCGCCAGCAGCTCCAGGGGAAATTCTGGAAAACTGTTTTTT,CASSSRGNSGKLFF
TRBJ1-2,TRBV6-5,13,.,few,TGTGCCAGCAGTCGGAGGGAGAACTATGGCTACACCTTC,CASSRRENYGYTF
TRBJ2-3,TRBV9,14,TRBD2,.,TGTGCCAGCAGCGTGGGCCTAGCGGCAGATACGCAGTATTTT,CASSVGLAADTQYF
TRBJ2-1,TRBV9,15,.,.,TGTGCCAGCAGCGTAGGGCAGGGGAGAACGAATGAGCAGTTCTTC,CASSVGQGRTNEQFF
TRBJ2-3,TRBV28,16,TRBD2,once,TGTGCCAGCAGTTCCACTTGGAGCGGGGGAACAGATACGCAGTATTTT,CASSSTWSGGTDTQYF
TRBJ2-1,TRBV5-4,15,.,.,TGTGCCAGCAGCTTGCAAGGGGGGGGATACAATGAGCAGTTCTTC,CASSLQGGGYNEQFF
TRBJ1-1,TRBV24-1,16,.,.,TGTGCCACCAGTGATTCCCGCCTGGCCCCGAACACTGAAGCTTTCTTT,CATSDSRLAPNTEAFF
TRBJ2-3,TRBV3-1/TRBV3-2,14,.,.,TGTGCCAGCAGCCAAGATCAGGGGATGGATACGCAGTATTTT,CASSQDQGMDTQYF
TRBJ2-1,TRBV19,15,TRBD1,.,TGTGCCAGTAGTCCCCGCTCGGGACAGGGAGGGGAGCAGTTCTTC,CASSPRSGQGGEQFF
TRBJ2-1,TRBV27,15,TRBD2,.,TGTGCCAGCAGTTCCTCAGGACTAGCGGGGGATGAGCAGTTCTTC,CASSSSGLAGDEQFF
TRBJ2-7,TRBV5-4,14,.,.,TGTGCCAGCAGCTTGCAACTCTCTAGTGGCGAGCAGTACTTC,CASSLQLSSGEQYF
TRBJ1-2,TRBV5-5,15,.,.,TGTGCCAGCAGCGGGGCCTACAGGGATGGCTATGGCTACACCTTC,CASSGAYRDGYGYTF
TRBJ2-1,TRBV6-6,14,TRBD2,few,TGTGCCAGCAGGCCGAGCGGGGGTTACAATGAGCAGTTCTTC,CASRPSGGYNEQFF
TRBJ2-3,TRBV14,12,.,.,TGTGCCAGCAGCCAAATAGGAGATACGCAGTATTTT,CASSQIGDTQYF
TRBJ2-5,TRBV3-1/TRBV3-2,16,.,.,TGTGCCAGCACCAGTTGGCAGGGAACCCAAACCGAGACCCAGTACTTC,CASTSWQGTQTETQYF
TRBJ1-1,TRBV9,12,.,.,TGTGCCAGCAGCTCTGACGGGGGTCTGCCTTTCTTT,CASSSDGGLPFF
TRBJ2-3,TRBV21-1,17,.,.,TGTGCCAGCATGGGGGCGGGGGCCCTTTCCTGCACAGATACGCAGTATTTT,CASMGAGALSCTDTQYF
TRBJ2-1,TRBV6-5,14,.,.,TGTGCCAGCAGTTACCGGGATTCTTACAATGAGCAGTTCTTC,CASSYRDSYNEQFF
TRBJ1-6,TRBV19,15,.,few,TGTGCCAGTAGTCCTGGACCGGGGATGAATTCACCCCTCCACTTT,CASSPGPGMNSPLHF
TRBJ1-5,TRBV6-5,14,TRBD1,.,TGTGCCAGCAGACTCGGGACAGGGGATCAGCCCCAGCATTTT,CASRLGTGDQPQHF
TRBJ1-3,TRBV6-5,15,.,.,TGTGCCAGCAGGGCCTGGGGGGCCACGGGAAACACCATATATTTT,CASRAWGATGNTIYF
TRBJ1-2,TRBV5-1,13,.,.,TGCGCCAGCAGCCCCCTGACTAACTATGGCTACACCTTC,CASSPLTNYGYTF
TRBJ1-1,TRBV4-2,14,.,.,TGTGCCAGCAGCCAAGATAGGGTTGGTGAGACAGCTTTCTTT,CASSQDRVGETAFF
TRBJ2-1,TRBV3-1/TRBV3-2,16,.,.,TGTGCCAGCAGCCAAGAGGCGGGGCAGGGGAACAATGAGCAGTTCTTC,CASSQEAGQGNNEQFF
TRBJ1-2,TRBV15,14,.,.,TGTGCCACCAGCAGAGTCCCCGGAGCGTATGGCTACACCTTC,CATSRVPGAYGYTF
TRBJ1-6,TRBV11-2,15,.,.,TGTGCCAGCAGCTCCACGGGACGGAATAATTCACCCCTCCACTTT,CASSSTGRNNSPLHF
TRBJ1-1,TRBV13,14,.,.,TGTGCCAGCAGCCCGAGGACGGGGAACACTGAAGCTTTCTTT,CASSPRTGNTEAFF
TRBJ1-2,TRBV18,12,.,.,TGTGCCAGCTCATCTACTTTGGATGGCTACACCTTC,CASSSTLDGYTF
TRBJ1-1,TRBV12-3/TRBV12-4,12,.,.,TGTGCCAGCAGTTTGGCGGGCACTGAAGCTTTCTTT,CASSLAGTEAFF
TRBJ2-3,TRBV6-2/TRBV6-3,19,TRBD2,.,TGTGCCAGCAGTTACGCCGGACTAGCGGGGGACTCTAGCACAGATACGCAGTATTTT,CASSYAGLAGDSSTDTQYF
TRBJ2-7,TRBV19,14,TRBD1,.,TGTGCCAGTGCCGGGACAGGGAAGATGTACGAGCAGTACTTC,CASAGTGKMYEQYF